The 6 T cell receptor beta chains reported below all come from one sample, sequenced in a study of T-cell memory formation after mild COVID-19. MiXCR was run by TCRdb on the 5' RACE reads, yielding one entry per CDR3 protein. Counted here are tens of thousands of distinct CDR3 sequences, approximately 13% occurring once; the ten biggest clones make up under 35%. Sequencing was done on a sample of PBMCs or a T cell subset sorted from them (not recorded which). The origin of the receptors is an adult woman who had mild COVID-19 (a few samples of this study predate the infection). Cell type and time point are not known.

This clonotype was counted once. The J gene is TRBJ1-5, the V gene TRBV4-2, with D tentatively TRBD1 (5 bases). The CDR3 consists of 15 residues. Germline V lookup: CDR1 LGHNA, CDR2 YNFKEQ. Trimming removed 1 base from V and 4 bases from J, with 11 bases in between. The CDR3 here is CASSQGQGPNQPQHF. The CDR3, as DNA: TGTGCCAGCAGCCAAGGCCAGGGTCCGAATCAGCCCCAGCATTTT.

This rearrangement joins TRBV29-1 to TRBJ1-2, with a possible D match to TRBD1 (6 bases). The V end was cut by 4 bases, the J end by 5 bases, with 14 bases between. Germline loops: CDR1 SQVTM, CDR2 ANQGSEA. This CDR3 comprises 13 residues. CDR3 DNA sequence: TGCAGCGTTGTTGGGGGGGCGTCATATGGCTACACCTTC. It codes for CSVVGGASYGYTF.

This clonotype was picked up a small number of times. This rearrangement joins TRBV5-4 to TRBJ2-3; D remains unclear. V lost 3 bases, J lost 6 bases, and 17 bases lay in between. This CDR3 has 15 amino acids. Germline CDR1 SGHNT, CDR2 YYREEE (reference sequence). The CDR3 loop is CASSSTNSYADTQYF. CDR3 nucleotides: TGTGCCAGCAGCTCAACCAACAGTTATGCTGATACGCAGTATTTT.

This clonotype was counted between two and nine times. This chain uses TRBV7-9 with TRBJ2-6; no reliable D call. The germline gives CDR1 SEHNR, CDR2 FQNEAQ (reference sequence). This CDR3 is built from 15 residues. The V end was cut by 5 bases, the J end by 0 bases, with 8 bases between. The CDR3 is CASSLTDSGANVLTF. The CDR3 DNA reads TGTGCCAGCAGCCTAACGGACTCTGGGGCCAACGTCCTGACTTTC.

There are a few counts of this clonotype. J is TRBJ2-7 and V is TRBV4-1, with D unresolved. With 1 base removed from V and 4 bases from J, the gap between germline ends came to 8 bases. Germline CDR1 is MGHRA and CDR2 is YSYEKL. This CDR3 has 13 residues. The CDR3 loop is CASSQGWLYEQYF. The CDR3 DNA follows: TGCGCCAGCAGCCAAGGATGGCTTTACGAGCAGTACTTC.

This clonotype has more than one count but fewer than ten. CDR3 coding DNA: TGTGCCAGCAGTTCTAGCGGGAGGGTTTGGTCCTACAATGAGCAGTTCTTC. Encoded protein: CASSSSGRVWSYNEQFF. The rearrangement uses TRBV7-2 and TRBJ2-1; 12 bases match TRBD2. This CDR3 region has 17 residues. J was trimmed by 1 base and V by 6 bases; bases with no gene match: 7. The germline CDR1 and CDR2 sequences are SGHTA and FQGNSA. The variable domain in full, completed from reference TRBV7-2 and TRBJ2-1, reads GAGVSQSPSNKVTEKGKDVELRCDPISGHTALYWYRQSLGQGLEFLIYFQGNSAPDKSGLPSDRFSAERTGGSVSTLTIQRTQQEDSAVYLCASSSSGRVWSYNEQFFGPGTRLTVL.